These T cell receptor beta chains were read from a single sample in a study of T-cell memory formation after mild COVID-19. TCRdb reanalysed the 5' RACE reads using MiXCR and keeps one entry per CDR3 protein. The data hold roughly 410,000 distinct CDR3 sequences, with about 24% observed a single time. Sequenced: PBMCs or a T cell subset sorted from them (not recorded which). The receptors here all came from an adult woman who had mild COVID-19 (a few samples of this study predate the infection). Cell type and time point are not known. Each CDR3 is given with its conserved first and last residue. D genes are given only for firm matches. Expanded clones are given a class, and other clones once, few, many or no size at all.

CDR3: CSARGGSYEQYF; D: TRBD2; V: TRBV20-1; J: TRBJ2-7; size: many
CDR3: CASVRRVERYNEQFF; D: -; V: TRBV12-3/TRBV12-4; J: TRBJ2-1; size: -
CDR3: CASSLDSSSYNEQFF; D: -; V: TRBV3-1; J: TRBJ2-1; size: few
CDR3: CASSPRTSGTNIGTQYF; D: TRBD2; V: TRBV7-6; J: TRBJ2-3; size: few
CDR3: CSAPGNSYEQYF; D: -; V: TRBV20-1; J: TRBJ2-7; size: -
CDR3: CASSDRGGYGYTF; D: TRBD1; V: TRBV6-2/TRBV6-3; J: TRBJ1-2; size: -
CDR3: CAVGKYSYEQYF; D: -; V: TRBV28; J: TRBJ2-7; size: -
CDR3: CASSLGTLGGNTEAFF; D: -; V: TRBV7-9; J: TRBJ1-1; size: -
CDR3: CASSRGPPYNEQFF; D: -; V: TRBV9; J: TRBJ2-1; size: few
CDR3: CASRRGHEQYF; D: -; V: TRBV2; J: TRBJ2-7; size: -
CDR3: CASSPWGNEKLFF; D: -; V: TRBV7-9; J: TRBJ1-4; size: few
CDR3: CASSQSGPVEGYTF; D: -; V: TRBV4-1; J: TRBJ1-2; size: -
CDR3: CASSGGGSGGAYEQYF; D: TRBD2; V: TRBV2; J: TRBJ2-7; size: -
CDR3: CASSSRDRGMGQYF; D: TRBD1; V: TRBV5-1; J: TRBJ2-7; size: few
CDR3: CASRPGTHGYTF; D: -; V: TRBV7-9; J: TRBJ1-2; size: few
CDR3: CATSRGGILNTEAFF; D: -; V: TRBV15; J: TRBJ1-1; size: few
CDR3: CATSDAQTGGLGTQYF; D: -; V: TRBV24-1; J: TRBJ2-5; size: few
CDR3: CASSVDGSSGNEQFF; D: -; V: TRBV9; J: TRBJ2-1; size: few